A selection of T cell receptor beta chains follows, all from one sample in a study of blood T cell repertoires in COVID-19. Repertoires were generated with immunoSEQ multiplex PCR, while TCRdb's copy carries only in-frame clones and drops some. The table lists 220,000 or so clones, almost 90% of them singletons. The material sequenced was PBMCs or T cells enriched from blood (not recorded which). Receptors originate from a man between 25 and 39 years old who had been exposed to COVID-19. Both conserved end residues are part of each CDR3. D genes are given only for firm matches.

D gene: NA
V gene: TRBV20-1
J gene: TRBJ1-2
CDR3 protein: CSTNTNYGYTF

D gene: TRBD1
V gene: TRBV6-5
J gene: TRBJ2-3
CDR3 protein: CASADRGRSTDTQYF

D gene: NA
V gene: TRBV5-4
J gene: TRBJ2-1
CDR3 protein: CASSPSRVNEQFF

D gene: NA
V gene: TRBV3-1/TRBV3-2
J gene: TRBJ1-2
CDR3 protein: CASSPGSYGYTF

D gene: NA
V gene: TRBV9
J gene: TRBJ2-2
CDR3 protein: CASSVATQTGTFTGELFF

D gene: NA
V gene: TRBV18
J gene: TRBJ2-7
CDR3 protein: CASSPSGVVTYEQYF

D gene: TRBD2
V gene: TRBV28
J gene: TRBJ2-1
CDR3 protein: CASSPSGGYNEQFF

D gene: NA
V gene: TRBV5-1
J gene: TRBJ2-7
CDR3 protein: CASSMDAGGAYEQYF

D gene: TRBD1
V gene: TRBV12-3/TRBV12-4
J gene: TRBJ1-1
CDR3 protein: CASSPFGQGEAFF

D gene: NA
V gene: TRBV6-4
J gene: TRBJ2-1
CDR3 protein: CASSDGGANEQFF

D gene: TRBD1
V gene: TRBV5-4
J gene: TRBJ1-1
CDR3 protein: CASSYRQGPEAFF

D gene: NA
V gene: TRBV6-2/TRBV6-3
J gene: TRBJ1-2
CDR3 protein: CASSSRGKDYGYTF

D gene: TRBD1
V gene: TRBV7-2
J gene: TRBJ1-2
CDR3 protein: CASSLGDRERLLYGYTF

D gene: NA
V gene: TRBV7-2
J gene: TRBJ1-2
CDR3 protein: CASSLGRGGGYTF

D gene: TRBD1
V gene: TRBV19
J gene: TRBJ2-7
CDR3 protein: CASSRGQGNSYEQYF

D gene: TRBD1
V gene: TRBV2
J gene: TRBJ1-5
CDR3 protein: CASSRDRGLSNQPQHF

D gene: TRBD1
V gene: TRBV7-2
J gene: TRBJ1-5
CDR3 protein: CASSPRTGGDQPQHF

D gene: TRBD2
V gene: TRBV2
J gene: TRBJ2-3
CDR3 protein: CASSEGLAAITQYF

D gene: NA
V gene: TRBV18
J gene: TRBJ1-5
CDR3 protein: CASSPREGTGQPQHF

D gene: NA
V gene: TRBV30
J gene: TRBJ2-5
CDR3 protein: CAWSVKGMRETQYF

D gene: TRBD1
V gene: TRBV30
J gene: TRBJ2-7
CDR3 protein: CAWRYRGIYEQYF

D gene: NA
V gene: TRBV29-1
J gene: TRBJ2-1
CDR3 protein: CSVDPLVTNEQFF

D gene: NA
V gene: TRBV5-1
J gene: TRBJ1-6
CDR3 protein: CASSPARQITPLHF

D gene: NA
V gene: TRBV5-5
J gene: TRBJ1-2
CDR3 protein: CASSFDGFAYGYTF

D gene: TRBD1
V gene: TRBV6-2/TRBV6-3
J gene: TRBJ2-5
CDR3 protein: CASSYTGTGEETQYF

D gene: TRBD2
V gene: TRBV11-2
J gene: TRBJ2-2
CDR3 protein: CASSLKASGANTGELFF

D gene: NA
V gene: TRBV18
J gene: TRBJ1-2
CDR3 protein: CASSPGGADGYTF